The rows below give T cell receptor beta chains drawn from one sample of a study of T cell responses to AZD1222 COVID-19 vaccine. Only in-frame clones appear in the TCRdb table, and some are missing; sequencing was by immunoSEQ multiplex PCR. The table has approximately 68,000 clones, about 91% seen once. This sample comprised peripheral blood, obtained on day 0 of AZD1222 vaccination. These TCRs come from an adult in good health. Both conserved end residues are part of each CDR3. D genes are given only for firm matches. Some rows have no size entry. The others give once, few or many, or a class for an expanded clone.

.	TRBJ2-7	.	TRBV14	TGTGCCAGCAGCCAAGATTTGGGCAGGGGCGAGTACGAGCAGTACTTC	CASSQDLGRGEYEQYF
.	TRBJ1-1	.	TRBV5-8	TGTGCCAGCAGCTTAGCACCTTTGGGGGCAGGGGTCAACACTGAAGCTTTCTTT	CASSLAPLGAGVNTEAFF
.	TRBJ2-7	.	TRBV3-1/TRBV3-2	TGTGCCAGCAGCCAAATCGGCGAGCAGTACTTC	CASSQIGEQYF
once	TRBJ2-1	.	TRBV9	TGTGCCAGCAGCGCCGCCGGGACACCCTACAATGAGCAGTTCTTC	CASSAAGTPYNEQFF
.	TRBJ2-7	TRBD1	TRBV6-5	TGTGCCAGCAGTCACAGGGGGCAGTACGAGCAGTACTTC	CASSHRGQYEQYF
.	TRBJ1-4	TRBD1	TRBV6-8	TGTGCCAGTACCGAGACAGGGCATGCAACTAATGAAAAACTGTTTTTT	CASTETGHATNEKLFF
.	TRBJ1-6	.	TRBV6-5	TGTGCCAGCAGCCTACAGGGCTCCTATAATTCACCCCTCCACTTT	CASSLQGSYNSPLHF
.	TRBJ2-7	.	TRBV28	TGTGCCAGCAGCCCCCGGCCGGCCCACTACGAGCAGTACTTC	CASSPRPAHYEQYF
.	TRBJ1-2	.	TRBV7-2	TGTGCCAGCAGCTTAACCTCAGGACACCTAAACTATGGCTACACCTTC	CASSLTSGHLNYGYTF
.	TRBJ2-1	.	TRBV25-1	TGTGCCAGCAGTCAGGACCGAGTGGGAAATGAGCAGTTCTTC	CASSQDRVGNEQFF
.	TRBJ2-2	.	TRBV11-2	TGTGCCAGCAGCTTAGCCCCATCTATTCGGAAGCTGTTTTTT	CASSLAPSIRKLFF
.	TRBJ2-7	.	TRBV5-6	TGTGCCAGCAGCCAGGTGGGCGAGCAGTACTTC	CASSQVGEQYF
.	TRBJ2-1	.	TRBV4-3	TGCGCCAGCAGCCAAGATTCTCGCAGTCCTGGAGGCGATGAGCAGTTCTTC	CASSQDSRSPGGDEQFF
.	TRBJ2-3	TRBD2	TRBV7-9	TGTGCCAGCAGCTTAGTGGCTCTAGCGGCTGACGCAGATACGCAGTATTTT	CASSLVALAADADTQYF